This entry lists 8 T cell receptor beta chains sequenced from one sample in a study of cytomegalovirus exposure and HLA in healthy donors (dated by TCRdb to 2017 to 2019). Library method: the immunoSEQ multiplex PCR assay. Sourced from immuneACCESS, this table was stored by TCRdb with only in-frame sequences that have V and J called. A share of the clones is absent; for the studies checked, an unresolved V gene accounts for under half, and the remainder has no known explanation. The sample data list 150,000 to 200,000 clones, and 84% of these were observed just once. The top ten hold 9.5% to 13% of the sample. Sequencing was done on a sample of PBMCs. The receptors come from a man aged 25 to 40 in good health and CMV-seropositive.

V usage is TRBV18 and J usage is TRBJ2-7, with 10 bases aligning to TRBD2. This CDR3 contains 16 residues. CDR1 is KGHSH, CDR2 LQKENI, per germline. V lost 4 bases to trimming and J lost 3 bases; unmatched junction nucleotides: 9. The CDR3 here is CASSQTQAGGLYEQYF. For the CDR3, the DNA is TGTGCCAGCTCACAAACCCAAGCGGGAGGGCTCTACGAGCAGTACTTC.

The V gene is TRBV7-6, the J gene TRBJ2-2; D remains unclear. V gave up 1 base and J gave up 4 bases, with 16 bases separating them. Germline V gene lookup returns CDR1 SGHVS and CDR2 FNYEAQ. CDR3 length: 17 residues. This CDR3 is CASSLVPKTYSTGELFF. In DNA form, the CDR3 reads TGTGCCAGCAGCTTAGTTCCAAAAACCTACAGCACCGGGGAGCTGTTTTTT.

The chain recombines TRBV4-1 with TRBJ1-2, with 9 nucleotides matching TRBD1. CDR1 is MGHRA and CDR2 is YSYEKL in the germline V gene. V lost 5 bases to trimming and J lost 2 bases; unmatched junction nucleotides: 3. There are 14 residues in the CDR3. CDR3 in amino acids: CASSAGQGNYGYTF. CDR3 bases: TGCGCCAGCAGCGCGGGACAGGGAAACTATGGCTACACCTTC.

Written as DNA, the CDR3 is TGCGCCAGCAGCCCCTGGACAGGGGGCAACACCGGGGAGCTGTTTTTT. Translation gives CASSPWTGGNTGELFF. The chain has TRBV4-3 and TRBJ2-2, with TRBD1 identical over 11 bases. Germline loops: CDR1 LGHNA, CDR2 YSLEER. V lost 4 bases to trimming and J lost 2 bases; unmatched junction nucleotides: 3. CDR3 length equals 16 residues.

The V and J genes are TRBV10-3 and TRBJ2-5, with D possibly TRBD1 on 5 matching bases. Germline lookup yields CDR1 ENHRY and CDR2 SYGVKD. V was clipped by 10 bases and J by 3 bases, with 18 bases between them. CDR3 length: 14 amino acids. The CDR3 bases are TGTGCCAGCGGAGATCTGTGGGGCAAAGAGACCCAGTACTTC. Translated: CASGDLWGKETQYF.

The CDR3 spells CASSPLVGLGLSQPQHF. For the CDR3, the DNA is TGTGCCAGCAGCCCCTTAGTTGGGCTGGGGCTCAGTCAGCCCCAGCATTTT. The chain uses TRBV7-9 and TRBJ1-5, with D possibly TRBD1 on 5 matching bases. This CDR3 is built from 17 residues. V lost 5 bases to trimming and J lost 6 bases, with 23 bases between them. Germline V gives CDR1 SEHNR, CDR2 FQNEAQ (reference sequence).

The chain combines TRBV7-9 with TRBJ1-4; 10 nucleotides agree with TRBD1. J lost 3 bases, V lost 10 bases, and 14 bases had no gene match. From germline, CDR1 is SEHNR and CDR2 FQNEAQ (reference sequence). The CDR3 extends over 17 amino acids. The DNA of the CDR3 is TGTGCCACAACGCCGAGGACAGGGGGTGCCGCTAATGAAAAACTGTTTTTT. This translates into CATTPRTGGAANEKLFF.

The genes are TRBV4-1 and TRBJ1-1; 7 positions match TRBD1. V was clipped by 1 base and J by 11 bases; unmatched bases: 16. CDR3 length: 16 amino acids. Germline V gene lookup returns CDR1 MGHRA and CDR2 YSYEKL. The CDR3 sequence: CASSQGVWQGVFEAFF. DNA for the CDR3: TGCGCCAGCAGCCAAGGGGTCTGGCAGGGGGTATTTGAGGCTTTCTTT.